Presented here are 10 T cell receptor beta chains from one specimen sequenced in a study of cytomegalovirus exposure and HLA in healthy donors. Profiling relied on immunoSEQ multiplex PCR, and the TCRdb table lists in-frame clones only, not all of them. The sample consists of around 190,000 clones, about three quarters of them appearing once. The sample taken for sequencing was PBMCs. The receptor set was obtained from a woman in her twenties or thirties in good health and CMV-seronegative.

The CDR3 loop is CASTSVLGLAGAEQFF. DNA for the CDR3: TGTGCCAGCACCTCTGTGTTGGGACTAGCGGGAGCTGAGCAGTTCTTC. The chain carries TRBV2 and TRBJ2-1, with 14 positions matching TRBD2. This CDR3 contains 16 residues. With 7 bases clipped from V and 9 bases from J, the junction kept 11 bases outside the gene matches. Germline CDR1 and CDR2: SNHLY and FYNNEI. Full variable domain (outside the CDR3, taken from reference TRBV2 and TRBJ2-1): EPEVTQTPSHQVTQMGQEVILRCVPISNHLYFYWYRQILGQKVEFLVSFYNNEISEKSEIFDDQFSVERPDGSNFTLKIRSTKLEDSAMYFCASTSVLGLAGAEQFFGPGTRLTVL.

This clone appeared a few times. The chain links TRBV6-5 to TRBJ1-4; 8 bases are shared with TRBD1. V trimming: 6 bases; J trimming: 11 bases; junction bases outside the gene matches: 8. The CDR3 extends over 13 amino acids. Germline values: CDR1 MNHEY, CDR2 SVGAGI. CDR3 amino acids: CASRPRQGRKLFF. CDR3 bases: TGTGCCAGCAGGCCGAGACAGGGGAGGAAACTGTTTTTT.

The V and J genes are TRBV19 and TRBJ2-1; TRBD2 is a possible D gene (6 bases). CDR3 size: 19 residues. With 9 bases removed from V and 0 bases from J, the gap between germline ends came to 27 bases. From germline, CDR1 is LNHDA and CDR2 SQIVND (reference sequence). The CDR3 region is CARDPGRAGPLSSYNEQFF. As DNA, the CDR3 is TGTGCCAGGGACCCCGGGCGGGCGGGACCTTTAAGCTCCTACAATGAGCAGTTCTTC.

The chain combines TRBV2 with TRBJ2-5; 8 bases align to TRBD1. V gave up 5 bases and J gave up 5 bases; unmatched junction bases: 13. This CDR3 has 16 residues. In germline, CDR1 is SNHLY, CDR2 FYNNEI. CDR3 nucleotides: TGTGCCAGCAGTCACCGGGCTAGACAGGGGTGGGAGACCCAGTACTTC. It codes for CASSHRARQGWETQYF. Full variable domain (missing parts from reference TRBV2 and TRBJ2-5): EPEVTQTPSHQVTQMGQEVILRCVPISNHLYFYWYRQILGQKVEFLVSFYNNEISEKSEIFDDQFSVERPDGSNFTLKIRSTKLEDSAMYFCASSHRARQGWETQYFGPGTRLLVL.

This clone was detected only once. The genes are TRBV30 and TRBJ2-3; weak D call: TRBD2 (5 bases). This CDR3 has 14 residues. V gave up 2 bases and J gave up 0 bases, with 9 bases separating them. Looked up from germline, CDR1 is GTSNPN and CDR2 is SVGIG (reference sequence). The CDR3 loop reads CAWSPSSSTDTQYF. The CDR3 DNA is TGTGCCTGGAGTCCTAGCTCTAGCACAGATACGCAGTATTTT.

This rearrangement joins TRBV27 to TRBJ1-5; no clear D gene. V lost 6 bases and J 2 bases, leaving 11 bases between the germline ends. The CDR3 contains 14 residues. Germline loops: CDR1 MNHEY, CDR2 SMNVEV (reference sequence). The CDR3 DNA sequence: TGTGCCAGCAGCCCGCGGGTGGGCAATCAGCCCCAGCATTTT. Amino acids: CASSPRVGNQPQHF.

The chain carries TRBV28 and TRBJ1-6; D ambiguous. V was cut by 6 bases and J by 9 bases, with 12 bases left in between. The V gene's germline CDR1 is MDHEN and CDR2 SYDVKM. CDR3 length: 13 amino acids. This CDR3 reads CASSLDGGSPLHF. In nucleotides, the CDR3 is TGTGCCAGCAGCCTGGACGGAGGTTCACCCCTCCACTTT. Based on the CDR3 plus reference TRBV28 and TRBJ1-6, the full variable domain is DVKVTQSSRYLVKRTGEKVFLECVQDMDHENMFWYRQDPGLGLRLIYFSYDVKMKEKGDIPEGYSVSREKKERFSLILESASTNQTSMYLCASSLDGGSPLHFGNGTRLTVT.

The rearrangement uses TRBV30 and TRBJ1-2, with D tentatively TRBD1 (6 bases). This CDR3 has 15 residues. The germline V gene encodes CDR1 GTSNPN and CDR2 SVGIG (reference sequence). V shed 0 bases and J shed 8 bases, with 19 bases lying between them. CDR3 in DNA: TGTGCCTGGAGTGTCCCCTTACGACAGGCCCTAGGCTACACCTTC. It encodes CAWSVPLRQALGYTF.

The V and J genes are TRBV9 and TRBJ2-2, with D maybe TRBD2 (5 bases). Germline CDR1 and CDR2: SGDLS and YYNGEE. The V end was cut by 6 bases, the J end by 7 bases, with 16 bases between. There are 14 residues in the CDR3. For the CDR3, the DNA is TGTGCCAGCACGGCCCCTAGGGAGTACGGGGAGCTGTTTTTT. Protein sequence: CASTAPREYGELFF.

The gene calls are TRBV9 and TRBJ2-6, with D possibly TRBD2 on 5 matching bases. CDR3 size: 16 residues. Germline CDR1 SGDLS, CDR2 YYNGEE. The V end lost 4 bases, the J end lost 2 bases, and 13 bases lay between the germline ends. DNA for the CDR3: TGTGCCAGCAGCCTCAGACGGGGAACTGGGGCCAACGTCCTGACTTTC. This gives the protein CASSLRRGTGANVLTF.